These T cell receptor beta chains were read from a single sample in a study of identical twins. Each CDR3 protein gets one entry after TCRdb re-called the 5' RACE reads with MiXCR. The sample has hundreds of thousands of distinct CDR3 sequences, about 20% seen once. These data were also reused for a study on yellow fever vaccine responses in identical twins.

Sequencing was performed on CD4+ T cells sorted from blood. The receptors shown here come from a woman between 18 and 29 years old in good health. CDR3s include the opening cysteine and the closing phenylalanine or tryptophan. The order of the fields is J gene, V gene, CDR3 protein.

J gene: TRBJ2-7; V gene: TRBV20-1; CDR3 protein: CSARSREVGYEQYF
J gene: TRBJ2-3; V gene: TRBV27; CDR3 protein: CASSLGTGLLGTQYF
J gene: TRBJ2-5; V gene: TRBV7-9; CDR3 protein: CASSRTIRGRETQYF
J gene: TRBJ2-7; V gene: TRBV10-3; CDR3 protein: CASTGVGSYEQYF
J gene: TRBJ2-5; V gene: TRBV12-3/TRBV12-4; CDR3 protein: CASSLGTGGSETQYF
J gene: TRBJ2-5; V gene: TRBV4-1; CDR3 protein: CASSQDDLAGGETQYF
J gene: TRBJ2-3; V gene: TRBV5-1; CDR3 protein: CASSGGQGDTQYF
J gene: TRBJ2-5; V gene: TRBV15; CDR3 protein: CATGTSPQETQYF
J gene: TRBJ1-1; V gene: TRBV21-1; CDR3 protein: CASSAGDGPRNTEAFF
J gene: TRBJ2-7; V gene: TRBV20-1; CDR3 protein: CSARWPGGTYEQYF
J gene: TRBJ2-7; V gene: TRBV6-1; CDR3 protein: CASSRKSGRTLLDEQYF
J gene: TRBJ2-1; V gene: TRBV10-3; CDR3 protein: CAIREQGLNGNEQFF
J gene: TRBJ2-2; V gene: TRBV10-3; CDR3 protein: CAITSGSNTGELFF
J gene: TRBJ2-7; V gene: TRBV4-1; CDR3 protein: CASSQDGTGFYEQYF
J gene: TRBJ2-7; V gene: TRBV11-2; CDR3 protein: CASSLVVGLTARYEQYF
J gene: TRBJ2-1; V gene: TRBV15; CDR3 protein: CATSRVGRKNNEQFF
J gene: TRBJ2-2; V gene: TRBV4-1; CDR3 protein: CASSHPFGTGELFF
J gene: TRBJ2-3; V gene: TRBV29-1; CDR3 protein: CSTGTGGAGTDTQYF
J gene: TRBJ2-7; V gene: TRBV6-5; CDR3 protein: CASSYTSGYEQYF
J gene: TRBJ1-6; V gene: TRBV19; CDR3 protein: CASSRQTPTNSPLHF
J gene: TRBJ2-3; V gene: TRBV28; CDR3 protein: CASSFASLGPTDTQYF
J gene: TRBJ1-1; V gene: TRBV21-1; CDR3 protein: CASSKGRSIRGPGTEAFF
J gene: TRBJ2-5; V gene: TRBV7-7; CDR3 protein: CASSRKLAGGGETQYF
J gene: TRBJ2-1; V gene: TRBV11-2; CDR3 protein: CASSLKAGGAYNEQFF
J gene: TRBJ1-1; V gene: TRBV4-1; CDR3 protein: CASSQVGVPEAFF
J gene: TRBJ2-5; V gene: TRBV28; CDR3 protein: CASSLPPGLAGPLTQYF
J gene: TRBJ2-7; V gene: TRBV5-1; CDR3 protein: CASSYPGTGVYEQYF
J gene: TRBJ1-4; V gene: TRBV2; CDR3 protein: CASSPPRTGEMFF
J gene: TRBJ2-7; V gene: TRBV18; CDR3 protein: CASSRNELRDEQYF